The rows below give T cell receptor beta chains drawn from one sample of a study of cytomegalovirus exposure and HLA in healthy donors. Only in-frame clones appear in the TCRdb table, and some are missing; sequencing was by immunoSEQ multiplex PCR. This table has some 170,000 clones, about two thirds appearing once. Input material: PBMCs. The receptors here all came from a human donor in good health. Both conserved end residues are part of each CDR3. A D gene is named only where the DNA matches it firmly. Only part of the rows carry a size: once, few, many, or a class if the clone is expanded.

J | size | V | D | CDR3 | DNA
TRBJ1-2 | few | TRBV4-1 | TRBD1 | CASREGTGGSGYTF | TGCGCCAGCAGAGAGGGGACAGGGGGTAGTGGCTACACCTTC
TRBJ1-2 | - | TRBV30 | TRBD1 | CAWSRDRVGGYTF | TGTGCCTGGAGTCGAGACAGGGTCGGTGGCTACACCTTC
TRBJ2-5 | - | TRBV30 | - | CAWSHRRGAGETQYF | TGTGCCTGGAGCCATAGACGGGGGGCGGGGGAGACCCAGTACTTC
TRBJ2-5 | - | TRBV5-1 | TRBD2 | CASSDLAAGGQETQYF | TGCGCCAGCAGCGACCTAGCGGCGGGGGGGCAAGAGACCCAGTACTTC
TRBJ2-1 | - | TRBV9 | TRBD2 | CASTSGGALYNEQFF | TGTGCCAGTACTAGCGGGGGGGCCCTCTACAATGAGCAGTTCTTC
TRBJ1-4 | - | TRBV5-5 | TRBD1 | CASSPTGAINEKLFF | TGTGCCAGCAGCCCAACAGGGGCCATTAATGAAAAACTGTTTTTT
TRBJ1-1 | - | TRBV28 | TRBD1 | CASRTGTGGSEAFF | TGTGCCAGCAGAACCGGGACAGGGGGCAGTGAAGCTTTCTTT
TRBJ2-3 | - | TRBV2 | TRBD2 | CASTPGGAGGQIDTQYF | TGTGCCAGCACCCCCGGGGGAGCGGGGGGGCAGATAGATACGCAGTATTTT
TRBJ2-5 | - | TRBV30 | TRBD2 | CAWITTSGGETQYF | TGTGCCTGGATCACTACTAGCGGGGGCGAGACCCAGTACTTC
TRBJ2-7 | - | TRBV28 | - | CASSFRGLSYEQYF | TGTGCCAGCAGTTTCAGGGGCCTCTCCTACGAGCAGTACTTC
TRBJ1-5 | - | TRBV10-1 | - | CASSEEQDGCGPQHF | TGCGCCAGCAGTGAGGAACAGGATGGGTGTGGGCCCCAGCATTTT
TRBJ2-5 | - | TRBV5-1 | TRBD2 | CASSSRLTSGASGETQYF | TGCGCCAGCAGCTCCCGATTGACTAGCGGGGCCTCTGGAGAGACCCAGTACTTC
TRBJ2-7 | - | TRBV2 | TRBD1 | CASSEAYRTGAVEQYF | TGTGCCAGCAGTGAAGCGTATCGGACAGGGGCTGTCGAGCAGTACTTC
TRBJ2-7 | once | TRBV19 | - | CASSIDRDYEQYF | TGTGCCAGTAGTATAGACAGGGACTACGAGCAGTACTTC
TRBJ1-2 | - | TRBV6-1 | TRBD1 | CASSDSGGGYTF | TGTGCCAGCAGTGACTCAGGGGGGGGCTACACCTTC
TRBJ2-7 | once | TRBV5-1 | TRBD1 | CASSLAVDRESEQYF | TGCGCCAGCAGCTTGGCCGTGGACAGGGAGAGCGAGCAGTACTTC
TRBJ1-6 | - | TRBV5-1 | - | CASSFWQGRNSPLHF | TGCGCCAGCAGCTTTTGGCAGGGTCGAAATTCACCCCTCCACTTT
TRBJ2-6 | - | TRBV5-1 | TRBD2 | CASSLSGGAAGANVLTF | TGCGCCAGCAGCCTTAGCGGGGGGGCAGCTGGGGCCAACGTCCTGACTTTC
TRBJ1-5 | - | TRBV5-5 | - | CASSLVSDSYQPQHF | TGTGCCAGCAGCTTGGTCTCGGACTCATATCAGCCCCAGCATTTT
TRBJ1-2 | - | TRBV6-1 | - | CASRWHRDTGYTF | TGTGCCAGCAGATGGCACAGGGATACCGGCTACACCTTC
TRBJ1-1 | - | TRBV7-2 | - | CASREQGNTEAFF | TGTGCCAGCAGGGAGCAGGGGAACACTGAAGCTTTCTTT
TRBJ2-5 | few | TRBV19 | - | CASSIDWTEQETQYF | TGTGCCAGTAGTATAGATTGGACAGAACAAGAGACCCAGTACTTC
TRBJ1-2 | - | TRBV15 | - | CATSRASVLYGYTF | TGTGCCACCAGCAGAGCATCAGTCCTCTATGGCTACACCTTC
TRBJ2-7 | - | TRBV29-1 | TRBD1 | CSISTGDYEQYF | TGCAGCATCTCGACAGGGGACTACGAGCAGTACTTC
TRBJ2-7 | - | TRBV11-3 | - | CASSLGPGTYEQYF | TGTGCCAGCAGCTTAGGTCCAGGCACCTACGAGCAGTACTTC